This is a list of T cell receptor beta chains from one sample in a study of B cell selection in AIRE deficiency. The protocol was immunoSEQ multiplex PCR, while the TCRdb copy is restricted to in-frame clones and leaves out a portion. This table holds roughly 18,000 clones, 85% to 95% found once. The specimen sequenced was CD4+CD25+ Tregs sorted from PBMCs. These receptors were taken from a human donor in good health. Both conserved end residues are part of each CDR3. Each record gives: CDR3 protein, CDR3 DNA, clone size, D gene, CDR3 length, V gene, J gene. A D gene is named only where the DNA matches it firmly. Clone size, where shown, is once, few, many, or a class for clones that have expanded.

CASSLATGAIVYTF	TGCGCCAGCAGCTTGGCTACAGGGGCCATTGTCTACACCTTC	.	TRBD1	14	TRBV5-1	TRBJ1-2
CASSLEGAAGELFF	TGTGCCAGCAGCCTGGAGGGGGCCGCCGGGGAGCTGTTTTTT	once	.	14	TRBV7-9	TRBJ2-2
CASSFGTVYGYTF	TGTGCCAGCAGTTTTGGGACGGTCTATGGCTACACCTTC	once	.	13	TRBV28	TRBJ1-2
CASSRENNLETQYF	TGTGCCAGCAGCCGAGAGAACAACCTGGAGACCCAGTACTTC	.	.	14	TRBV28	TRBJ2-5
CASSQSPQSTDTQYF	TGTGCCAGCAGCCAGTCCCCACAGAGCACAGATACGCAGTATTTT	.	.	15	TRBV7-8	TRBJ2-3
CASSPVPSAETQYF	TGTGCCAGCAGCCCCGTTCCCTCGGCAGAGACCCAGTACTTC	.	.	14	TRBV5-4	TRBJ2-5
CAISTGHQNTEAFF	TGTGCCATCTCAACTGGGCACCAGAACACTGAAGCTTTCTTT	.	.	14	TRBV6-5	TRBJ1-1
CASSTPTTEQFF	TGTGCCAGCAGTACCCCGACTACCGAGCAGTTCTTC	.	.	12	TRBV28	TRBJ2-1
CASSQNRTALYVNEQFF	TGTGCCAGCAGCCAAAACCGGACAGCCCTGTATGTCAATGAGCAGTTCTTC	.	.	17	TRBV14	TRBJ2-1
CASRGGLANNEQFF	TGTGCCAGCAGGGGGGGACTAGCGAACAATGAGCAGTTCTTC	.	TRBD2	14	TRBV6-5	TRBJ2-1
CASSVAGNTGELFF	TGTGCCAGCAGTGTTGCAGGGAACACCGGGGAGCTGTTTTTT	.	.	14	TRBV6-4	TRBJ2-2
CASSLYGGGRSTEAFF	TGCGCCAGCAGCTTGTATGGGGGTGGAAGGTCCACTGAAGCTTTCTTT	.	.	16	TRBV5-1	TRBJ1-1
CASSVPGGTGELFF	TGTGCCAGCAGCGTCCCTGGGGGCACCGGGGAGCTGTTTTTT	.	.	14	TRBV9	TRBJ2-2
CASIFGFYNSPLHF	TGTGCCAGCATATTCGGGTTCTATAATTCACCCCTCCACTTT	.	.	14	TRBV28	TRBJ1-6
CASSQRGQGNYGYTF	TGTGCCAGCAGCCAAAGGGGACAGGGGAACTATGGCTACACCTTC	.	TRBD1	15	TRBV6-1	TRBJ1-2
CASSLRTINQPQHF	TGTGCCAGCAGCTTGCGGACGATCAATCAGCCCCAGCATTTT	.	.	14	TRBV5-8	TRBJ1-5
CASSQDLAGSYNEQFF	TGTGCCAGCAGCCAAGATCTTGCGGGATCCTACAATGAGCAGTTCTTC	.	.	16	TRBV14	TRBJ2-1
CASSYLQREQFF	TGTGCCAGCAGTTACCTCCAGCGGGAGCAGTTCTTC	.	.	12	TRBV6-5	TRBJ2-1
CASNLAVGRELFF	TGTGCCAGCAACCTAGCAGTTGGGAGGGAGCTGTTTTTT	.	.	13	TRBV2	TRBJ2-2
CASSPRTGASPLHF	TGTGCCAGCAGTCCCCGGACAGGGGCTTCACCCCTCCACTTT	.	TRBD1	14	TRBV6-5	TRBJ1-6
CASSLKGTGPGSSGNTIYF	TGTGCCAGCAGCCTTAAAGGGACAGGGCCCGGTAGCTCTGGAAACACCATATATTTT	.	TRBD1	19	TRBV7-2	TRBJ1-3
CASSFNTEAFF	TGCGCCAGCAGCTTTAACACTGAAGCTTTCTTT	.	.	11	TRBV5-1	TRBJ1-1
CASSDPGRGETQYF	TGTGCCAGCAGTGACCCCGGCAGGGGGGAGACCCAGTACTTC	.	TRBD1	14	TRBV9	TRBJ2-5
CASSPGRGQGYGYTF	TGTGCCAGCAGTCCGGGAAGGGGGCAAGGGTATGGCTACACCTTC	.	TRBD1	15	TRBV6-9	TRBJ1-2
CASSQDRTTDTQYF	TGTGCCAGCAGCCAAGATCGTACCACAGATACGCAGTATTTT	.	.	14	TRBV4-2	TRBJ2-3
CASSLDQGAFGYTF	TGTGCCAGCAGCTTGGATCAGGGGGCTTTTGGCTACACCTTC	.	TRBD1	14	TRBV5-5	TRBJ1-2
CASSPKRARAGFNTEAFF	TGTGCCAGCAGCCCAAAACGGGCCCGGGCGGGGTTTAACACTGAAGCTTTCTTT	.	.	18	TRBV14	TRBJ1-1
CASSFEGTIYNEQFF	TGTGCCAGCAGTTTTGAGGGGACCATCTACAATGAGCAGTTCTTC	.	.	15	TRBV28	TRBJ2-1
CASSLGQGNQPQHF	TGTGCCAGCAGCTTAGGACAGGGCAATCAGCCCCAGCATTTT	.	.	14	TRBV7-2	TRBJ1-5
CASSRSGPKNEQFF	TGTGCCAGCTCAAGGAGCGGGCCGAAGAATGAGCAGTTCTTC	.	.	14	TRBV18	TRBJ2-1
CASSLEWTDRDTEAFF	TGTGCCAGCAGCTTGGAGTGGACAGATAGGGACACTGAAGCTTTCTTT	.	.	16	TRBV5-4	TRBJ1-1
CRLAGGNEQFF	TGCAGACTAGCGGGAGGCAATGAGCAGTTCTTC	.	TRBD2	11	TRBV20-1	TRBJ2-1
CASRHRVGDEKLFF	TGTGCCAGTAGGCACAGGGTTGGAGATGAAAAACTGTTTTTT	.	.	14	TRBV19	TRBJ1-4
CAISAQRESYEQYF	TGTGCCATCAGTGCGCAGCGGGAATCCTACGAGCAGTACTTC	.	TRBD2	14	TRBV10-3	TRBJ2-7
CASSLGQGNTGELFF	TGTGCCAGCAGCCTCGGACAGGGGAACACCGGGGAGCTGTTTTTT	.	TRBD1	15	TRBV11-2	TRBJ2-2
CASNHGTGGDTQYF	TGTGCCAGCAACCACGGGACAGGGGGCGATACGCAGTATTTT	.	TRBD1	14	TRBV11-2	TRBJ2-3
CASRSGVLMNTEAFF	TGCGCCAGCAGATCCGGGGTCCTCATGAACACTGAAGCTTTCTTT	.	.	15	TRBV5-1	TRBJ1-1
CASSPLQGRDYGYTF	TGTGCCAGCTCACCCCTACAGGGGCGGGACTATGGCTACACCTTC	.	TRBD1	15	TRBV18	TRBJ1-2
CASSRGQGSYNEQFF	TGTGCCAGCAGCCGCGGACAGGGCTCTTACAATGAGCAGTTCTTC	.	TRBD1	15	TRBV11-2	TRBJ2-1
CASSDGAGAGYEQYF	TGTGCCAGCAGTGACGGGGCGGGAGCTGGGTACGAGCAGTACTTC	.	TRBD2	15	TRBV2	TRBJ2-7
CASSFRGTDTQYF	TGTGCCAGCAGCTTTAGAGGCACAGATACGCAGTATTTT	once	.	13	TRBV5-4	TRBJ2-3
CASSLGVGVSETNEKLFF	TGCGCCAGCAGCTTGGGAGTGGGGGTCTCAGAAACTAATGAAAAACTGTTTTTT	.	.	18	TRBV5-1	TRBJ1-4
CASSRASSGRGETQYF	TGCGCCAGCAGCCGAGCCTCTAGCGGGAGAGGAGAGACCCAGTACTTC	.	TRBD2	16	TRBV5-1	TRBJ2-5
CASSLEYGNEQYF	TGCGCCAGCAGCTTGGAGTATGGAAACGAGCAGTACTTC	once	.	13	TRBV5-1	TRBJ2-7
CASSADLTVQETQYF	TGTGCCAGCAGCGCCGACTTGACAGTCCAAGAGACCCAGTACTTC	.	.	15	TRBV6-5	TRBJ2-5
CSVAGTRGRQYF	TGCAGCGTTGCAGGGACTAGAGGTCGGCAGTACTTC	once	TRBD2	12	TRBV29-1	TRBJ2-7